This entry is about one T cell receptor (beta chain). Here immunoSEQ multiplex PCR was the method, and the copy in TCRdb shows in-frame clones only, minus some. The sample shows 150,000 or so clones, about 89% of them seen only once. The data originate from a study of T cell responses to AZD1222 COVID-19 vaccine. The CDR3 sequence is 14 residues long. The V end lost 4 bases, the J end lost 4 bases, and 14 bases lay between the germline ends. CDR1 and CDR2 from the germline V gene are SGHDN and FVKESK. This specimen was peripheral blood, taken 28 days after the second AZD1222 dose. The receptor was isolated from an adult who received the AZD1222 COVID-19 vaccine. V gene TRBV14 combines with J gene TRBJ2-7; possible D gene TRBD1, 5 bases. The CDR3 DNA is TGTGCCAGCAGCCGCGAAGGGGCGTCTTACGAGCAGTACTTC. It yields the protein CASSREGASYEQYF.